The 30 T cell receptor beta chains below all came from one sample that was sequenced in a study of cytomegalovirus exposure and HLA in healthy donors. In the PCR, 60 Vbeta and 13 Jbeta primers were used. This table comes from immunoSEQ multiplex PCR, and its TCRdb copy is limited to in-frame clones, with some not included. The table shows 250,000 to 350,000 clones, with about four fifths occurring only once. Sequencing input: PBMCs. These receptors all come from a girl under 10 years old in good health and CMV-seronegative.

The CDR3 DNA reads TGTGCCTGGAGCTGGGTGGGGAGCTCCTACGAGCAGTACTTC. Translated, it gives CAWSWVGSSYEQYF. The chain employs TRBV30 and TRBJ2-7; D is perhaps TRBD2 (5 bases). Germline CDR1 reads GTSNPN; CDR2 reads SVGIG (reference sequence). Trimming left V 3 bases short and J 0 bases short, with 12 bases between. This CDR3 is built from 14 residues.

The rearrangement uses TRBV7-8 and TRBJ1-5; D perhaps matches TRBD1 (6 bases). This CDR3 region has 14 residues. With 3 bases removed from V and 3 bases from J, the gap between germline ends came to 9 bases. The germline gives CDR1 SGHVS, CDR2 FQNEAQ. The CDR3 DNA is TGTGCCAGCAGCTTCCGGGACACCAATCAGCCCCAGCATTTT. Amino acid sequence: CASSFRDTNQPQHF.

This clone was found once. The gene calls are TRBV28 and TRBJ1-2; a weak D match, TRBD1 (5 bases). The CDR3 has 11 residues. From germline, CDR1 is MDHEN and CDR2 SYDVKM. The V gene lost 11 bases and the J gene lost 5 bases, with 12 bases spanning the gap. The CDR3 nucleotides are TGTGCCTTACTTGCAGGGTATGGCTACACCTTC. It encodes CALLAGYGYTF.

The chain links TRBV5-1 to TRBJ2-5, with 9 positions matching TRBD1. Germline CDR1 SGHRS, CDR2 YFSETQ. Unmatched junction bases numbered 6, after V lost 2 bases and J lost 1 base. This CDR3 has 16 amino acids. CDR3 in amino acids: CASSFPTGGRQETQYF. As DNA, the CDR3 is TGCGCCAGCAGCTTTCCTACAGGGGGCCGCCAAGAGACCCAGTACTTC.

The chain uses TRBV11-1 and TRBJ1-1, with D possibly being TRBD1 (6 bases). From germline, CDR1 is SGHAT and CDR2 FQDESV (reference sequence). The V gene lost 5 bases and the J gene lost 2 bases, with 18 bases spanning the gap. The CDR3 has 16 residues. The CDR3 is CASSIRRAGANTEAFF. As DNA, the CDR3 is TGTGCCAGCAGCATCCGCCGGGCAGGGGCAAACACTGAAGCTTTCTTT.

This chain links TRBV2 with TRBJ1-6; tentative D call: TRBD1 (5 bases). This CDR3 comprises 15 residues. Germline CDR1 SNHLY, CDR2 FYNNEI. With 7 bases removed from V and 7 bases from J, the gap between germline ends came to 17 bases. CDR3: CASNLGTPGNSPLHF. CDR3 in DNA: TGTGCCAGCAATCTCGGGACTCCCGGGAATTCACCCCTCCACTTT.

A few counts support this clone. The chain links TRBV19 to TRBJ1-2; D possibly corresponds to TRBD1 (5 bases). Germline-derived CDR1 and CDR2 are LNHDA and SQIVND (reference sequence). The CDR3 has 14 residues. The V gene lost 6 bases and the J gene lost 0 bases, with 11 bases spanning the gap. CDR3 nucleotide sequence: TGTGCCAGTAGCCTGGGGGGGACTAACTATGGCTACACCTTC. Its protein product is CASSLGGTNYGYTF.

The chain carries TRBV7-9 and TRBJ1-3; 9 nucleotides align to TRBD1. Trimming cost V 4 bases and J 3 bases; bases outside gene matches: 10. The CDR3 contains 17 residues. CDR1 is SEHNR and CDR2 is FQNEAQ in the germline V gene (reference sequence). CDR3 residues: CASSSWGPTGGGNTIYF. Here the CDR3 DNA reads TGTGCCAGCAGCTCTTGGGGCCCGACAGGGGGTGGAAACACCATATATTTT.

DNA for the CDR3: TGTGCCAGCAGCGGGATTCCGGGAAACCAAACAGATACGCAGTATTTT. It translates to CASSGIPGNQTDTQYF. This chain uses TRBV9 with TRBJ2-3; perhaps TRBD2 as D (5 bases). The CDR3 runs 16 residues. Trimming shortened V by 3 bases and J by 3 bases, and 17 bases separated the two germline ends. Germline CDR1 is SGDLS and CDR2 is YYNGEE.

This sequence joins TRBV18 and TRBJ2-7; 9 positions agree with TRBD2. CDR1 is KGHSH, CDR2 LQKENI, per germline. Trimming at V came to 2 bases and at J to 3 bases, leaving 5 bases not matched to a gene. CDR3 length equals 15 residues. CDR3 nucleotides: TGTGCCAGCTCACCAGCGGGAGGGGCAGACTACGAGCAGTACTTC. It yields the protein CASSPAGGADYEQYF.

The count of this clone is one. The chain combines TRBV19 with TRBJ2-6; D call uncertain. Per germline, CDR1 LNHDA and CDR2 SQIVND (reference sequence). The germline V and J ends were trimmed by 10 bases and 4 bases, with 20 bases remaining between them. There are 16 residues in the CDR3. In DNA form, the CDR3 reads TGTGCCACCCCGGGTTTTAGCTGGCTGGGGGCCAACGTCCTGACTTTC. Translating it yields CATPGFSWLGANVLTF.

Notes on this clone: The junction does not match germline at one end; this may be a read error. The chain is built from TRBV2 and TRBJ2-7; D not resolved. The V gene's germline CDR1 is SNHLY and CDR2 FYNNEI. The CDR3 is made up of 12 amino acids. The CDR3 reads CASSEAALEPTF. In DNA form, the CDR3 reads TGTGCCAGCAGTGAAGCCGCGCTCGAGCCGACTTTC.

The V gene is TRBV7-3, the J gene TRBJ2-2; 10 nucleotides line up with TRBD2. The CDR3 is 19 amino acids. From germline, CDR1 is SGHTA and CDR2 FQGTGA. The J segment lost 0 bases and the V segment lost 5 bases, leaving 12 bases of the junction unmatched. CDR3 sequence reads: CASSPWVAGGVANTGELFF. CDR3 DNA: TGTGCCAGCAGCCCCTGGGTAGCGGGAGGTGTGGCGAACACCGGGGAGCTGTTTTTT.

The count of this clone is one. The chain joins TRBV7-9 to TRBJ1-6, with D uncertain. The germline CDR1 and CDR2 sequences are SEHNR and FQNEAQ (reference sequence). V was trimmed by 1 base and J by 6 bases, leaving 10 bases between them. The CDR3 contains 15 residues. CDR3: CASSLGSVTNSPLHF. The CDR3 coding sequence is TGTGCCAGCAGCTTAGGGTCAGTTACTAATTCACCCCTCCACTTT.

Only one count was recorded for this clone. J is TRBJ2-1 and V is TRBV13; weak D call: TRBD1 (6 bases). The V end was cut by 7 bases, the J end by 4 bases, with 17 bases between. The germline gives CDR1 PRHDT, CDR2 FYEKMQ (reference sequence). The CDR3 loop spans 15 amino acids. The CDR3 DNA reads as TGTGCCAGCACCTCTGGGGGCGGGTTTTACAATGAGCAGTTCTTC. Translating gives CASTSGGGFYNEQFF.

The genes are TRBV25-1 and TRBJ1-1; TRBD1 aligns across 8 bases. V lost 3 bases to trimming and J lost 4 bases; unmatched junction nucleotides: 4. From germline, CDR1 is MGHDK and CDR2 SYGVNS. CDR3 length: 14 residues. CDR3 coding DNA: TGTGCCAGCAGTGACGGACAGGGAAGCACTGAAGCTTTCTTT. This gives the protein CASSDGQGSTEAFF.

This chain joins TRBV2 and TRBJ2-1; 10 nucleotides line up with TRBD2. The junction had 7 bases not matched to a gene; V was cut back by 2 bases and J by 3 bases. From germline, CDR1 is SNHLY and CDR2 FYNNEI. CDR3 length: 17 residues. The CDR3 sequence: CASSETASGGYYNEQFF. The DNA for the CDR3 is TGTGCCAGCAGTGAAACGGCTAGCGGGGGTTACTACAATGAGCAGTTCTTC.

This clone was recorded a few times. V and J are TRBV7-9 and TRBJ1-5; D perhaps matches TRBD1 (5 bases). From germline, CDR1 is SEHNR and CDR2 FQNEAQ (reference sequence). V lost 3 bases and J 7 bases, leaving 16 bases between the germline ends. This CDR3 contains 15 residues. The CDR3 sequence: CASSLGRGADQPQHF. CDR3 coding DNA: TGTGCCAGCAGCTTGGGGAGGGGCGCTGACCAGCCCCAGCATTTT.

This chain links TRBV11-2 with TRBJ2-7, with D perhaps matching TRBD2 (6 bases). The CDR3 is 14 residues long. Trimming cost V 3 bases and J 0 bases, with 9 bases left between them. The germline CDR1 and CDR2 sequences are SGHAT and FQNNGV. CDR3 nucleotides: TGTGCCAGCAGCTTGGGACTCTACTCCTACGAGCAGTACTTC. Translated: CASSLGLYSYEQYF.

The CDR3 DNA is TGTGCCAGCACGGGACAGAGAAACACCGGGGAGCTGTTTTTT. Its protein product is CASTGQRNTGELFF. This chain joins TRBV6-6 and TRBJ2-2; TRBD1 agrees at 7 bases. Germline V CDR1 and CDR2: MNHNY, SVGAGI (reference sequence). The CDR3 has 14 amino acids. Germline trimming cut 7 bases from V and 2 bases from J; bases unmatched to any gene: 4.

The chain combines TRBV18 with TRBJ1-2; TRBD1 aligns across 7 bases. Germline V gene sequence: CDR1 KGHSH, CDR2 LQKENI. V trimming: 6 bases; J trimming: 7 bases; junction bases outside the gene matches: 2. The CDR3 totals 11 residues. The CDR3 here is CASSRQGGYTF. The CDR3 bases are TGTGCCAGCTCTCGACAGGGTGGCTACACCTTC.

The chain carries TRBV6-1 and TRBJ2-5, with 9 bases that match TRBD1. The germline CDR1 and CDR2 sequences are MNHNS and SASEGT. The V segment lost 3 bases and the J segment 2 bases; nucleotides outside the gene matches: 19. The CDR3 consists of 20 residues. The CDR3 sequence: CASSDIVGTGRWMAQETQYF. The CDR3 DNA sequence: TGTGCCAGCAGTGACATTGTGGGGACAGGGAGGTGGATGGCGCAAGAGACCCAGTACTTC.

This rearrangement joins TRBV9 to TRBJ2-1, with 7 positions matching TRBD1. The CDR3 length is 19 residues. V gave up 3 bases and J gave up 7 bases; unmatched junction bases: 22. Per the germline V gene, CDR1 is SGDLS and CDR2 is YYNGEE. The CDR3 reads CASSAGTLRGWDRWNEQFF. The CDR3 nucleotides are TGTGCCAGCAGCGCCGGGACGCTCAGGGGGTGGGATCGGTGGAATGAGCAGTTCTTC.

In this sample, this clone turned up once. The chain employs TRBV7-6 and TRBJ1-2; 8 positions match TRBD1. The V gene's germline CDR1 is SGHVS and CDR2 FNYEAQ. The V segment lost 5 bases and the J segment 8 bases; nucleotides outside the gene matches: 7. This CDR3 has 13 amino acids. The CDR3 nucleotides are TGTGCCAGCAGCATGGGGACAGGCTGGGGCTACACCTTC. It codes for CASSMGTGWGYTF. The variable domain in full, with the rest retrieved from reference TRBV7-6 and TRBJ1-2, is GAGVSQSPRYKVTKRGQDVALRCDPISGHVSLYWYRQALGQGPEFLTYFNYEAQQDKSGLPNDRFSAERPEGSISTLTIQRTEQRDSAMYRCASSMGTGWGYTFGSGTRLTVV.

This sequence joins TRBV11-2 and TRBJ2-5; D ambiguous. Germline CDR1 is SGHAT and CDR2 is FQNNGV. Trimming took off 1 base at V and 5 bases at J, with 11 bases between the two ends. The CDR3 covers 14 residues. As DNA, the CDR3 is TGTGCCAGCAGCTTAGTCCCCACCGGGGAGACCCAGTACTTC. Amino acids: CASSLVPTGETQYF. Looking up the rest from reference TRBV11-2 and TRBJ2-5 gives the full variable domain: EAGVAQSPRYKIIEKRQSVAFWCNPISGHATLYWYQQILGQGPKLLIQFQNNGVVDDSQLPKDRFSAERLKGVDSTLKIQPAKLEDSAVYLCASSLVPTGETQYFGPGTRLLVL.

CDR3 residues: CASSSGTGALNTGELFF. DNA of the CDR3: TGCGCCAGCAGCTCGGGGACAGGGGCGTTGAACACCGGGGAGCTGTTTTTT. The chain recombines TRBV5-1 with TRBJ2-2; TRBD1 matches 10 bases. In germline, CDR1 is SGHRS, CDR2 YFSETQ. J was trimmed by 1 base and V by 3 bases; bases with no gene match: 6. CDR3 size: 17 residues.

V usage is TRBV13 and J usage is TRBJ2-5, with 8 bases fitting TRBD2. The CDR3 loop spans 15 amino acids. CDR1 PRHDT and CDR2 FYEKMQ come from the germline V gene (reference sequence). With V trimmed by 4 bases and J by 5 bases, 9 bases remained unmatched. CDR3 in amino acids: CASSSSRGGWETQYF. CDR3 nucleotide sequence: TGTGCCAGCAGCTCCTCTCGGGGGGGCTGGGAGACCCAGTACTTC.

This chain connects TRBV5-6 to TRBJ1-5; TRBD1 matches at 10 bases. V lost 3 bases and J lost 9; bases outside the gene matches: 12. This CDR3 is 16 amino acids long. Germline loops: CDR1 SGHDT, CDR2 YYEEEE. The CDR3 DNA follows: TGTGCCAGCAGCTCCTCCGGGACAGGGGTCCAGAGGCCCCAGCATTTT. Protein product: CASSSSGTGVQRPQHF.

V is TRBV27 and J is TRBJ2-7, with a possible D match to TRBD1 (6 bases). The germline V and J ends were trimmed by 5 bases and 3 bases, with 17 bases remaining between them. The CDR3 has 15 amino acids. The V gene's germline CDR1 is MNHEY and CDR2 SMNVEV (reference sequence). The CDR3 DNA reads as TGTGCCAGCAGTCTGAGGACAGCCTCGGGCTACGAGCAGTACTTC. Translating it yields CASSLRTASGYEQYF.

The chain uses TRBV7-8 and TRBJ1-2; perhaps TRBD1 as D (6 bases). The CDR3 runs 13 residues. Germline V gene lookup returns CDR1 SGHVS and CDR2 FQNEAQ. The V end was cut by 3 bases, the J end by 7 bases, with 12 bases between. The CDR3 here is CASSFPGGGGYTF. In nucleotides, the CDR3 is TGTGCCAGCAGCTTCCCTGGGGGCGGTGGCTACACCTTC.